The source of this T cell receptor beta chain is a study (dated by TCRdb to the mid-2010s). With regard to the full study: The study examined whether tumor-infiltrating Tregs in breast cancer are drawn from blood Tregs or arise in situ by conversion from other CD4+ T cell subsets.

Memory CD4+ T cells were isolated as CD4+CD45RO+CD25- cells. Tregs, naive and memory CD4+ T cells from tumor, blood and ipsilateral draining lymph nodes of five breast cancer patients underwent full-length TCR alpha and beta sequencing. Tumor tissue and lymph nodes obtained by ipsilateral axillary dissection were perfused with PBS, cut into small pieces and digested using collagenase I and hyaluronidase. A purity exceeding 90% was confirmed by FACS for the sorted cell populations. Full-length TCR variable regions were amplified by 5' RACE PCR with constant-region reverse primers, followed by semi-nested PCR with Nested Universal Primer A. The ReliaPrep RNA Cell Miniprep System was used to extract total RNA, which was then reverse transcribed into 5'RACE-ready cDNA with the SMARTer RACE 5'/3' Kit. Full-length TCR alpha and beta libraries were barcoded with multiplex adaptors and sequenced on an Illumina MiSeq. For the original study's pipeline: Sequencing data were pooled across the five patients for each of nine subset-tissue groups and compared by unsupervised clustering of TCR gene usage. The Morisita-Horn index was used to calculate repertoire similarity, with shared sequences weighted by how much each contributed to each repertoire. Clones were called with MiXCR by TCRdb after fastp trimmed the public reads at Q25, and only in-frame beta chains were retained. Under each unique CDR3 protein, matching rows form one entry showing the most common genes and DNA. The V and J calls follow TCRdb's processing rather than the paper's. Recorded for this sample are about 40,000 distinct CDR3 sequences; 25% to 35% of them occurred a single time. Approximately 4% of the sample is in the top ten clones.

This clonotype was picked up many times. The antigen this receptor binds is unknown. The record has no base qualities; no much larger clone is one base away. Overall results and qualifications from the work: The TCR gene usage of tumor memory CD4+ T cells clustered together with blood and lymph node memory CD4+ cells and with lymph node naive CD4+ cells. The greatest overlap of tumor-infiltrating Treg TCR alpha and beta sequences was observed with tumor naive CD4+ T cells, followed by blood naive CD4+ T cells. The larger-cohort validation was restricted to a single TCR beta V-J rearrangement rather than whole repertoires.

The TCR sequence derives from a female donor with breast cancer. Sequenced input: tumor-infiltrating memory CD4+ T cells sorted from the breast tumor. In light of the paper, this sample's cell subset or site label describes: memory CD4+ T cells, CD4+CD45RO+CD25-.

The DNA sequence is TGCGCCAGCACAATGGACTCATACGCGGGTGAGCAGTTCTTC. Translated, it gives CASTMDSYAGEQFF. The rearranged chain carries TRBV5-1 and TRBJ2-1, with a tentative D gene TRBD2 over 5 matching bases. Per the germline V gene, SGHRS is the CDR1 and YFSETQ is the CDR2. Spanning cysteine to phenylalanine, the CDR3 consists of 14 amino acids. The read is trimmed to its CDR3 DNA, 42 bases read in frame from base 1. V was cut back by 6 bases and J by 9 bases, leaving a gap of 19 bases between them.